The rows below give T cell receptor beta chains drawn from one sample of a study of blood T cell repertoires in COVID-19. Profiled with immunoSEQ multiplex PCR; TCRdb holds only in-frame clones, not every one. The sample yields around 78,000 clones, 88% seen once. The sequenced sample was peripheral blood. These TCRs come from a human donor in a cohort sampled during active COVID-19. Each CDR3 is given with its conserved first and last residue. The D gene is left open where the match is weak. Rows give clone size only sometimes, using once, few, many, or a class for an expanded clone.

v_call	j_call	d_call	clone_size	cdr3_nt	cdr3_aa
TRBV5-1	TRBJ1-1	-	-	TGCGCCAGCAGCTCGTACATGAACACTGAAGCTTTCTTT	CASSSYMNTEAFF
TRBV10-3	TRBJ1-1	TRBD1	-	TGTGCCATCAGGGAACAGGGGGCAGTGTATACTGAAGCTTTCTTT	CAIREQGAVYTEAFF
TRBV12-5	TRBJ1-1	TRBD1	-	TGTGCTAGTGGTTTCTGGACAGGAGATTTTAGCACTGAAGCTTTCTTT	CASGFWTGDFSTEAFF
TRBV27	TRBJ1-2	-	-	TGTGCCAGCAGTGGGGCGGCAGGGCTAGGCTATGGCTACACCTTC	CASSGAAGLGYGYTF
TRBV7-7	TRBJ2-3	TRBD2	-	TGTGCCAGCAGCTTGAGACTAGCGGTGATACCAGATACGCAGTATTTT	CASSLRLAVIPDTQYF
TRBV5-1	TRBJ2-3	TRBD2	-	TGCGCCAGCAGCTTGCGGGAGGGCTCCGATACGCAGTATTTT	CASSLREGSDTQYF
TRBV6-1	TRBJ2-6	-	-	TGTGCCAGCAGTGAAGAGGGGGGGCGCTCCCACTCTGGGGCCAACGTCCTGACTTTC	CASSEEGGRSHSGANVLTF
TRBV20-1	TRBJ1-2	TRBD1	-	TGCAGTGCTAGTAAGGGGGCGGTGGGCTACACCTTC	CSASKGAVGYTF
TRBV7-8	TRBJ1-2	TRBD1	-	TGTGCCAGCAGCTCCCGGGACAGGGTTTATGGCTACACCTTC	CASSSRDRVYGYTF
TRBV7-8	TRBJ2-7	TRBD1	once	TGTGCCAGCAGTTCCGGGACAGGGGGCCCCTCCTACGAGCAGTACTTC	CASSSGTGGPSYEQYF
TRBV19	TRBJ1-2	-	-	TGTGCCAGTTCGGGGACTTATGGCTACACCTTC	CASSGTYGYTF
TRBV4-1	TRBJ1-1	TRBD1	few	TGCGCCAGCAGCCACATACAGGGGGCGCGGAACACTGAAGCTTTCTTT	CASSHIQGARNTEAFF
TRBV7-6	TRBJ2-1	TRBD2	-	TGTGCCAGCAGCTTAGCGACCCGGGAGGTAACGTACAATGAGCAGTTCTTC	CASSLATREVTYNEQFF
TRBV30	TRBJ2-1	TRBD2	-	TGTGCCTGGAGTGCAGGGACTAGCGGGGGATACAATGAGCAGTTCTTC	CAWSAGTSGGYNEQFF
TRBV13	TRBJ2-1	-	-	TGTGCCAGCAGCCCACTAGGACAGGGGCGTCTAGCGGGAGACGGGGAATACAATGAGCAGTTCTTC	CASSPLGQGRLAGDGEYNEQFF
TRBV3-1/TRBV3-2	TRBJ2-3	-	once	TGTGCCAGCAGCTCCCGACAAGGCACAGATACGCAGTATTTT	CASSSRQGTDTQYF
TRBV3-1/TRBV3-2	TRBJ1-6	-	-	TGTGCCAGCAGCCAAGCTTCAGGGATCTCACCCCTCCACTTT	CASSQASGISPLHF
TRBV28	TRBJ2-5	-	-	TGTGCCAGCAGCCCCCCGATGGTAGCCGGTTTTGAGACCCAGTACTTC	CASSPPMVAGFETQYF
TRBV29-1	TRBJ2-5	-	-	TGCAGCGTGGCAGGAGGGGATGAGACCCAGTACTTC	CSVAGGDETQYF
TRBV3-1/TRBV3-2	TRBJ2-7	TRBD2	medium-sized	TGTGCCAGCAGCGCCCGGGGTAGCGGGGGGGCGGAAGAGCAGTACTTC	CASSARGSGGAEEQYF
TRBV19	TRBJ2-2	TRBD1	-	TGTGCCAGTAGGGGACAGGGGGTTAACACCGGGGAGCTGTTTTTT	CASRGQGVNTGELFF
TRBV15	TRBJ2-7	-	-	TGTGCCACCAGCAGAGATTCAGGGGTGGACGAGCAGTACTTC	CATSRDSGVDEQYF
TRBV11-2	TRBJ2-5	-	once	TGTGCCAGCAGCTCGCTTCGGACTGAAGAGACCCAGTACTTC	CASSSLRTEETQYF
TRBV21-1	TRBJ1-5	-	-	TGTGCCAGCAGCAAAGGACAGGACCGGGACATCGTCCATAAGCCCCAGCATTTT	CASSKGQDRDIVHKPQHF
TRBV28	TRBJ1-3	-	-	TGTGCCAGCAGTTTATCGGGGGGCGCTGGAAACACCATATATTTT	CASSLSGGAGNTIYF
TRBV6-5	TRBJ1-4	TRBD1	once	TGTGCCAGCAGTTACGGGACAGGGGCTAATGAAAAACTGTTTTTT	CASSYGTGANEKLFF
TRBV18	TRBJ1-2	TRBD1	-	TGTGCCAGCTCACCGGGACAGGGGATGAACTATGGCTACACCTTC	CASSPGQGMNYGYTF
TRBV19	TRBJ2-5	-	-	TGTGCCAGTAGTAGGGGAAAGGGGGAGACCCAGTACTTC	CASSRGKGETQYF
TRBV6-4	TRBJ2-1	-	-	TGTGCCAGCAGCGGGGTCGGCAATGAGCAGTTCTTC	CASSGVGNEQFF
TRBV14	TRBJ2-1	-	few	TGTGCCAGCAGCCAAGATCGATTTACGGGGGATGAGCAGTTCTTC	CASSQDRFTGDEQFF
TRBV3-1/TRBV3-2	TRBJ2-1	TRBD2	-	TGTGCCAGCAGCCAAGACAGGCCGGGACTAGACAATGAGCAGTTCTTC	CASSQDRPGLDNEQFF
TRBV29-1	TRBJ1-2	-	few	TGCAGCGTTGAATCTGGCGGCTATGGCTACACCTTC	CSVESGGYGYTF
TRBV2	TRBJ1-2	-	-	TGTGCCAGCAGTGATGGTACAGATTATGGCTACACCTTC	CASSDGTDYGYTF
TRBV5-6	TRBJ2-7	TRBD2	-	TGTGCCAGCAGCTCACTAGCGGGTTTCTCCTACGAGCAGTACTTC	CASSSLAGFSYEQYF
TRBV7-9	TRBJ2-3	TRBD2	-	TGTGCCAGCAGTTTCACTAGCGGGAGCACAGATACGCAGTATTTT	CASSFTSGSTDTQYF
TRBV19	TRBJ1-6	-	-	TGTGCCAGTAGAAAAACGGACATTCTCGATTCACCCCTCCACTTT	CASRKTDILDSPLHF
TRBV19	TRBJ2-2	-	-	TGTGCCAGTAGAAAAAAAGGTGGGGACAAGAACACCGGGGAGCTGTTTTTT	CASRKKGGDKNTGELFF
TRBV10-3	TRBJ2-2	-	-	TGTGCCATCAGTGACGAGAGAGAGAACACCGGGGAGCTGTTTTTT	CAISDERENTGELFF